This TCR beta chain was identified during a study of blood T cells in healthy people across ages. Trimming removed 1 base from V and 0 bases from J, with 9 bases in between. CDR1 and CDR2 from the germline V gene are SQVTM and ANQGSEA. The CDR3 runs to 14 residues. Study results and caveats: Reliance upon unsorted PBMCs precluded definitive naive versus antigen-experienced comparison.

Then a second PCR, running roughly 6 to 11 cycles, was carried out with a sample-barcoded 5' primer and a J-beta primer mix. TCRdb reprocessed the 5' RACE reads with MiXCR, giving one entry per CDR3 protein. The sample lists hundreds of thousands of distinct CDR3 sequences, 20% to 25% seen once, with 9.4% in the top ten. Isolating PBMCs gave at least 6 million of these cells per sample. In its sample, this clonotype was seen a few times. What it recognizes is unknown. The sample was also reused in another study, on T cells of mothers and their children. As that report states: Samples came from a few healthy Caucasian mothers and their six children. Related mother and child pairs showed slightly greater overlap (not significant) than unrelated pairs did.

The genes are TRBV29-1 and TRBJ1-1; D is uncertain. The sample was blood. The origin of this receptor is a boy aged 5 to 17 in good health. The CDR3 DNA reads TGCAGCGTTGAAGGATTTATTCTGAACACTGAAGCTTTCTTT. Its translation: CSVEGFILNTEAFF.